The source of this TCR beta chain is a study of blood T cells in healthy people across ages. The CDR3 has 16 residues. Germline CDR1 and CDR2: SGHRS and YFSETQ. The authors drew approximately 10 milliliters of peripheral blood from each donor. About this clonotype: One end of the junction fails to match germline, which may point to a read error.

The use of a sample-barcoded 5' primer and a J-beta primer mix characterized a second PCR of roughly 7 to 11 cycles. CDR3-containing paired-end reads numbered at least 2.5 million in each sample. Via MiXCR, TCRdb re-called the 5' RACE reads, giving one row per CDR3 protein. The sample has more than 650,000 distinct CDR3 sequences, about 53% seen once; the top ten hold about two fifths. The rearrangement uses TRBV5-1 and TRBJ2-1; 14 bases match TRBD2. What was sequenced was blood. The receptor's source is a man aged 80 or over in good health. CDR3 bases: TGCGCCGGCAGCTCACCGGGACTAGCGGGAGTGACTGAGCAGTTCTTC. Protein: CAGSSPGLAGVTEQFF.